A selection of T cell receptor beta chains follows, all from one sample in a study of CD8 T cells in ankylosing spondylitis. TCRdb re-called the 5' RACE reads through MiXCR, storing one row per CDR3 protein. The data hold approximately 200,000 distinct CDR3 sequences, with 13% observed a single time. The material sequenced was blood, either unsorted or a sorted T cell fraction (not recorded which). These receptors originate from a male donor with ankylosing spondylitis or in good health (not recorded which). Each CDR3 is given with its conserved first and last residue. A D gene is named only where the DNA matches it firmly. Clone size appears in some rows only: once, few, many, or a class for an expanded clone.

CDR3: CASSEAVTGVIGELFF
DNA: TGCGCCAGCAGTGAGGCCGTGACAGGGGTTATCGGGGAGCTGTTTTTT
size: NA
D: TRBD1
J: TRBJ2-2
V: TRBV5-1

CDR3: CASSLGPTYTEAFF
DNA: TGTGCCAGCAGTTTAGGCCCGACCTACACTGAAGCTTTCTTT
size: NA
D: NA
J: TRBJ1-1
V: TRBV27

CDR3: CASSGYNSPLHF
DNA: TGTGCCAGCAGCGGCTATAATTCACCCCTCCACTTT
size: few
D: NA
J: TRBJ1-6
V: TRBV27

CDR3: CASSLGRGEGYTF
DNA: TGTGCCAGCAGCTTAGGCCGGGGAGAAGGCTACACCTTC
size: NA
D: NA
J: TRBJ1-2
V: TRBV7-9

CDR3: CASSLGGQGAYEQYF
DNA: TGTGCCAGCAGTTTAGGGGGACAGGGGGCCTACGAGCAGTACTTC
size: many
D: TRBD1
J: TRBJ2-7
V: TRBV12-3/TRBV12-4

CDR3: CASSPQGASNYGYTF
DNA: TGTGCCAGCTCACCACAAGGAGCTAGCAACTATGGCTACACCTTC
size: few
D: NA
J: TRBJ1-2
V: TRBV18

CDR3: CASSLGEGWAEAFF
DNA: TGCGCCAGCAGCTTGGGGGAGGGGTGGGCTGAAGCTTTCTTT
size: few
D: NA
J: TRBJ1-1
V: TRBV5-1

CDR3: CASSSPNGTSAPYEQYF
DNA: TGTGCCAGCAGTTCCCCCAACGGGACTAGCGCTCCCTACGAGCAGTACTTC
size: few
D: TRBD2
J: TRBJ2-7
V: TRBV12-3/TRBV12-4

CDR3: CASSYRQSTSEEQYF
DNA: TGTGCCAGCAGTTACCGGCAAAGTACTAGTGAAGAGCAGTACTTC
size: few
D: NA
J: TRBJ2-7
V: TRBV6-2/TRBV6-3

CDR3: CASSFAPENEQFF
DNA: TGTGCCAGCAGCTTTGCCCCTGAGAATGAGCAGTTCTTC
size: few
D: NA
J: TRBJ2-1
V: TRBV7-9

CDR3: CASSGLAEDTQYF
DNA: TGTGCCAGCAGTGGACTAGCGGAGGACACGCAGTATTTT
size: NA
D: TRBD2
J: TRBJ2-3
V: TRBV6-4

CDR3: CASSPSAATNEKLFF
DNA: TGTGCCAGCAGCCCCTCGGCAGCAACTAATGAAAAACTGTTTTTT
size: NA
D: NA
J: TRBJ1-4
V: TRBV11-2

CDR3: CASSHSGKYYEQFF
DNA: TGTGCCAGCAGTCATAGCGGGAAATATTATGAGCAGTTCTTC
size: NA
D: TRBD2
J: TRBJ2-1
V: TRBV12-3/TRBV12-4

CDR3: CASSPGGPGYEQYF
DNA: TGTGCCAGCAGCCCTGGAGGGCCTGGATACGAGCAGTACTTC
size: NA
D: NA
J: TRBJ2-7
V: TRBV6-1

CDR3: CASSLETPNTGELFF
DNA: TGCGCCAGCAGCTTAGAGACGCCGAACACCGGGGAGCTGTTTTTT
size: NA
D: NA
J: TRBJ2-2
V: TRBV5-1

CDR3: CASSRSVGGANSPLHF
DNA: TGCGCCAGCAGCCGTAGTGTCGGGGGGGCGAATTCACCCCTCCACTTT
size: many
D: NA
J: TRBJ1-6
V: TRBV4-1

CDR3: CASTTGDTQYF
DNA: TGTGCCAGCACCACAGGAGATACGCAGTATTTT
size: NA
D: NA
J: TRBJ2-3
V: TRBV2

CDR3: CASSVPPRGNQETQYF
DNA: TGTGCCAGCAGCGTACCTCCCCGGGGAAACCAAGAGACCCAGTACTTC
size: many
D: NA
J: TRBJ2-5
V: TRBV7-8

CDR3: CASSLAENTGELFF
DNA: TGTGCCAGCAGTTTAGCGGAGAACACCGGGGAGCTGTTTTTT
size: many
D: NA
J: TRBJ2-2
V: TRBV12-3/TRBV12-4

CDR3: CASSLAQSPEAFF
DNA: TGTGCCAGCAGCTTGGCTCAGAGCCCTGAAGCTTTCTTT
size: NA
D: NA
J: TRBJ1-1
V: TRBV5-6

CDR3: CASSSGYTEAFF
DNA: TGTGCCAGCAGCTCCGGCTACACTGAAGCTTTCTTT
size: many
D: NA
J: TRBJ1-1
V: TRBV7-9

CDR3: CASSQGHTGDYGYTF
DNA: TGTGCCAGCAGCCAAGGACATACGGGTGACTATGGCTACACCTTC
size: NA
D: NA
J: TRBJ1-2
V: TRBV3-1

CDR3: CASSIRTDTGELFF
DNA: TGTGCCAGCAGCATAAGGACAGACACCGGGGAGCTGTTTTTT
size: few
D: NA
J: TRBJ2-2
V: TRBV7-9

CDR3: CASSPIGGLADSYNEQFF
DNA: TGTGCCAGCAGCCCCATAGGGGGACTAGCGGACTCCTACAATGAGCAGTTCTTC
size: few
D: TRBD2
J: TRBJ2-1
V: TRBV7-6

CDR3: CASSGENTEAFF
DNA: TGTGCCAGCAGTGGGGAAAACACTGAAGCTTTCTTT
size: few
D: NA
J: TRBJ1-1
V: TRBV27

CDR3: CSAFSRGVAGRVYNEQFF
DNA: TGCAGTGCTTTCTCCCGGGGAGTAGCGGGGCGGGTCTACAATGAGCAGTTCTTC
size: few
D: TRBD2
J: TRBJ2-1
V: TRBV20-1

CDR3: CASSTRTGGGETQYF
DNA: TGTGCCAGCTCAACCCGGACAGGGGGCGGCGAGACCCAGTACTTC
size: few
D: TRBD1
J: TRBJ2-5
V: TRBV18

CDR3: CASSMTSGHSYNEQFF
DNA: TGTGCCAGCAGCATGACTAGCGGGCACTCCTACAATGAGCAGTTCTTC
size: NA
D: TRBD2
J: TRBJ2-1
V: TRBV6-1

CDR3: CASSLTGGPYEQYF
DNA: TGTGCCAGCAGTCTGACAGGGGGTCCCTACGAGCAGTACTTC
size: many
D: TRBD1
J: TRBJ2-7
V: TRBV12-3/TRBV12-4

CDR3: CASSRYRAFSYEQYF
DNA: TGCGCCAGCAGCCGCTACAGGGCATTCTCCTACGAGCAGTACTTC
size: few
D: NA
J: TRBJ2-7
V: TRBV5-1

CDR3: CASNTREANTGELFF
DNA: TGTGCCAGCAATACCCGGGAAGCGAACACCGGGGAGCTGTTTTTT
size: NA
D: NA
J: TRBJ2-2
V: TRBV12-3/TRBV12-4

CDR3: CASSAPQGSTEAFF
DNA: TGCGCCAGCAGCGCACCCCAGGGGAGCACTGAAGCTTTCTTT
size: NA
D: NA
J: TRBJ1-1
V: TRBV5-1

CDR3: CASSLGAATYEQYF
DNA: TGTGCCAGCAGCCTCGGGGCGGCAACCTACGAGCAGTACTTC
size: NA
D: NA
J: TRBJ2-7
V: TRBV7-9

CDR3: CASSLTRGANTEAFF
DNA: TGCGCCAGCAGCTTGACCCGGGGGGCGAACACTGAAGCTTTCTTT
size: many
D: NA
J: TRBJ1-1
V: TRBV5-1

CDR3: CASSLPSRTDTQYF
DNA: TGTGCCAGCAGCTTACCCTCCCGCACAGATACGCAGTATTTT
size: NA
D: NA
J: TRBJ2-3
V: TRBV7-9

CDR3: CASSWTTGGLGEQYF
DNA: TGTGCCAGCAGTTGGACGACAGGGGGCCTAGGCGAGCAGTACTTC
size: NA
D: TRBD1
J: TRBJ2-7
V: TRBV27

CDR3: CASGGPEGSRGETQYF
DNA: TGTGCCAGCGGAGGTCCAGAGGGGTCTCGAGGGGAGACCCAGTACTTC
size: many
D: NA
J: TRBJ2-5
V: TRBV7-8

CDR3: CASSLRGPNYNEQFF
DNA: TGTGCCAGCAGCTTAAGAGGGCCGAACTACAATGAGCAGTTCTTC
size: few
D: NA
J: TRBJ2-1
V: TRBV7-9

CDR3: CASFLHRGPEAFF
DNA: TGTGCCAGCTTCCTACACCGGGGTCCTGAAGCTTTCTTT
size: NA
D: NA
J: TRBJ1-1
V: TRBV18

CDR3: CASSQDVTTYEQYF
DNA: TGTGCCAGCAGCCAAGATGTCACAACCTACGAGCAGTACTTC
size: NA
D: NA
J: TRBJ2-7
V: TRBV3-1

CDR3: CASSQDRMGLADNEQFF
DNA: TGCGCCAGCAGCCAAGATCGTATGGGACTAGCGGACAATGAGCAGTTCTTC
size: NA
D: TRBD2
J: TRBJ2-1
V: TRBV4-1